This TCR beta chain was sequenced during a study of a mutant IDH1 vaccine in newly diagnosed glioma. Study at large: In weeks 1, 3, 5, 7, 11, 15, 19 and 23, patients were immunized, eight times in all. The initiation of vaccination occurred 4-6 weeks after radiotherapy alone, or with temozolomide cycles. Earlier treatment was radiotherapy, temozolomide, or both, with most getting both.

Points on this clone: Its antigen is as yet unknown.

Time point indicated: week 5, during vaccination. The vaccine gave 300 ug of a 20-mer mutant IDH1 peptide subcutaneously per dose. This table comes from immunoSEQ multiplex PCR, and its TCRdb copy is limited to in-frame clones, with some not included. The repertoire holds about 54,000 clones, with approximately 80% as singletons. The germline V gene has CDR1 SGHRS and CDR2 YFSETQ. V lost 1 base and J lost 7, with 14 bases in between. The CDR3 runs 15 residues. The chain links TRBV5-1 to TRBJ1-4; no firm D call. This receptor was taken from a man in his thirties or forties with glioma. Specimen: PBMCs, collected from a glioma patient whose treatment included an IDH1 peptide vaccine. CDR3 in DNA: TGCGCCAGCAGCTTGTTCGCCAGGTCTAGTGAAAAACTGTTTTTT. This sequence encodes CASSLFARSSEKLFF.